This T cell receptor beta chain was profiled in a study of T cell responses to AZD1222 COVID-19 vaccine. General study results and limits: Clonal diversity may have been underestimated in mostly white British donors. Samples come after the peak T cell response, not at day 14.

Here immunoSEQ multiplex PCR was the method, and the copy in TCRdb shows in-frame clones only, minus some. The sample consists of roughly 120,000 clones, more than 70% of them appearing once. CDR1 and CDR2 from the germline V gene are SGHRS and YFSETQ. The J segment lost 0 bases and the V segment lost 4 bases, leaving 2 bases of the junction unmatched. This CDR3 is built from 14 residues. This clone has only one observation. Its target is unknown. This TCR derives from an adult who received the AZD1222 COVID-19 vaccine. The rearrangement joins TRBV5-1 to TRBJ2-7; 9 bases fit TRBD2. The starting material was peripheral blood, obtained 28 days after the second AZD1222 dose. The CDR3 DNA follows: TGCGCCAGCAGCAGCGGGGGGCACTCCTACGAGCAGTACTTC. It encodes CASSSGGHSYEQYF. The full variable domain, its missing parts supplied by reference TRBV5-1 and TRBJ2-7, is KAGVTQTPRYLIKTRGQQVTLSCSPISGHRSVSWYQQTPGQGLQFLFEYFSETQRNKGNFPGRFSGRQFSNSRSEMNVSTLELGDSALYLCASSSGGHSYEQYFGPGTRLTVT.